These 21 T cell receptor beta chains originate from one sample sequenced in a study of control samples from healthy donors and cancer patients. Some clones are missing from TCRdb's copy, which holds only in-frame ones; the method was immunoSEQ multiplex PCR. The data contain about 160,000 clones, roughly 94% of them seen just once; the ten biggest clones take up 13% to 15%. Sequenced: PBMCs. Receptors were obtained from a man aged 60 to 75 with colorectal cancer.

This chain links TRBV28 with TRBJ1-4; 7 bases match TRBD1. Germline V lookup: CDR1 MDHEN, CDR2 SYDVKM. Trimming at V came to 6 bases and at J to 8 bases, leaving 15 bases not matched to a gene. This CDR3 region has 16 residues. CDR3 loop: CASSRPLQGKGEKLFF. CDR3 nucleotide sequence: TGTGCCAGCAGCCGACCCCTACAGGGGAAAGGGGAAAAACTGTTTTTT.

The CDR3 is CASSDRGNLNEQFF. CDR3 bases: TGTGCCAGCAGTGACAGAGGGAATCTCAATGAGCAGTTCTTC. The V gene is TRBV6-4, the J gene TRBJ2-1, with D possibly being TRBD2 (5 bases). This CDR3 contains 14 residues. Germline V gene sequence: CDR1 MRHNA, CDR2 SNTAGT. V lost 2 bases and J 6 bases, leaving 11 bases between the germline ends.

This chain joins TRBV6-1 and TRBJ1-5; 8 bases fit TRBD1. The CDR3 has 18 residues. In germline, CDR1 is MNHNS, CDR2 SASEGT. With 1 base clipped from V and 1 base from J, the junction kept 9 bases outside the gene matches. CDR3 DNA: TGTGCCAGCAGTGAAGATTGGCAGGGGGCGGGCAGCAATCAGCCCCAGCATTTT. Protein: CASSEDWQGAGSNQPQHF.

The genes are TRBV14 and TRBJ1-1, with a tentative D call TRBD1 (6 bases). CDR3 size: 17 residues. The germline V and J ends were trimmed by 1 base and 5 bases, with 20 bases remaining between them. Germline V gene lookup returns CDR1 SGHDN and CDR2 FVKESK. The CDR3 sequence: CASSQGALQGWGTEAFF. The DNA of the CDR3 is TGTGCCAGCAGCCAAGGCGCACTACAGGGATGGGGGACTGAAGCTTTCTTT.

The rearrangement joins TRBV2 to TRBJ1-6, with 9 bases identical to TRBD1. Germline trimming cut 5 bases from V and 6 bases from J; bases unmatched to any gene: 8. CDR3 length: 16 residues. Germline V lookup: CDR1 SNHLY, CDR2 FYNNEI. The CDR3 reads CASSLRQGGINSPLHF. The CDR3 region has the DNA TGTGCCAGCAGTTTACGACAGGGGGGCATTAATTCACCCCTCCACTTT.

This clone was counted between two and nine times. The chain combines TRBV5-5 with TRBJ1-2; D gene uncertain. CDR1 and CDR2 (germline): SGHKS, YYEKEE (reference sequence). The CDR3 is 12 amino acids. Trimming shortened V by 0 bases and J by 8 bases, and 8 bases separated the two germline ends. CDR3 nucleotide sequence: TGTGCCAGCAGCTTGGTCAATGGGGGCTACACCTTC. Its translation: CASSLVNGGYTF.

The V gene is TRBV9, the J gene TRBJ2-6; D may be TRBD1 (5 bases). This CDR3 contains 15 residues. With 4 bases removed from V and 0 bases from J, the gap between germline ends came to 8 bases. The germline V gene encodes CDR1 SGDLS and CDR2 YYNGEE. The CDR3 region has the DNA TGTGCCAGCAGCCCCACAGGCTCTGGGGCCAACGTCCTGACTTTC. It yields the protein CASSPTGSGANVLTF.

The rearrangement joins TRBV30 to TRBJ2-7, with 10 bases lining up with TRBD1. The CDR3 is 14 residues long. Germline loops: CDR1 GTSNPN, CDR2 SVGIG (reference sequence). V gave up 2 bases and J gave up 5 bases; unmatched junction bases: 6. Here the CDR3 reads CAWSSGTGENEQYF. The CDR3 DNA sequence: TGTGCCTGGAGTTCCGGGACAGGGGAAAACGAGCAGTACTTC.

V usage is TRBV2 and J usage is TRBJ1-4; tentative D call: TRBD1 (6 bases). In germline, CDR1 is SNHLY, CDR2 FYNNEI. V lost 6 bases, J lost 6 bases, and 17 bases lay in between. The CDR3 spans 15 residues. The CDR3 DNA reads TGTGCCAGCAGCCTTGTAGGGGACAAGGATGAAAAACTGTTTTTT. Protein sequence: CASSLVGDKDEKLFF.

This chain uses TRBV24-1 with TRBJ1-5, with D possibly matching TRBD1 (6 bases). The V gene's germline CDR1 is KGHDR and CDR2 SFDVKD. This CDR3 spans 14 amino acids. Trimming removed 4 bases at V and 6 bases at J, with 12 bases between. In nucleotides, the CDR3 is TGTGCCACCAGTGAGGCAGGGGACGGTCAGCCCCAGCATTTT. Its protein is CATSEAGDGQPQHF.

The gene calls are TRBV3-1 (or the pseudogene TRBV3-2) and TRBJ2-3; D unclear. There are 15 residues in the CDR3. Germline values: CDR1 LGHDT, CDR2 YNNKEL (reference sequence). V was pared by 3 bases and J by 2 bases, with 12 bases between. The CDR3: CASSQDTPPTDTQYF. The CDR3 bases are TGTGCCAGCAGCCAGGATACCCCACCCACAGATACGCAGTATTTT.

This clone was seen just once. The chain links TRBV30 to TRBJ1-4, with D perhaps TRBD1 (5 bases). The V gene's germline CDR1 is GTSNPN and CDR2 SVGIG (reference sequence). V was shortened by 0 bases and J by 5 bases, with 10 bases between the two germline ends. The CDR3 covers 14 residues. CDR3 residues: CAWSVRGGNEKLFF. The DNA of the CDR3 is TGTGCCTGGAGTGTACGGGGGGGAAATGAAAAACTGTTTTTT.

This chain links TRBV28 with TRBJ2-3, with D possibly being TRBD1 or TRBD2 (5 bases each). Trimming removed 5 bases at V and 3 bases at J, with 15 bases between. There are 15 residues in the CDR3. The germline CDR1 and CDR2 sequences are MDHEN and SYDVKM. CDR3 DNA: TGTGCCAGCAGTCAGACGGGGCGCGGGACAGATACGCAGTATTTT. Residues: CASSQTGRGTDTQYF. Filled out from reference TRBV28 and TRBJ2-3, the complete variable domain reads DVKVTQSSRYLVKRTGEKVFLECVQDMDHENMFWYRQDPGLGLRLIYFSYDVKMKEKGDIPEGYSVSREKKERFSLILESASTNQTSMYLCASSQTGRGTDTQYFGPGTRLTVL.

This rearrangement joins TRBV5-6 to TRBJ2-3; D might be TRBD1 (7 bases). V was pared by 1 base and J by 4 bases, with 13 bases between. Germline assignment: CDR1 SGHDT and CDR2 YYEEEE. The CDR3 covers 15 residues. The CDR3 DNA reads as TGTGCCAGCAGCTTGACTCAGGGGGGATCAGATACGCAGTATTTT. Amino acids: CASSLTQGGSDTQYF. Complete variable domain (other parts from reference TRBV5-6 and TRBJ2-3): DAGVTQSPTHLIKTRGQQVTLRCSPKSGHDTVSWYQQALGQGPQFIFQYYEEEERQRGNFPDRFSGHQFPNYSSELNVNALLLGDSALYLCASSLTQGGSDTQYFGPGTRLTVL.

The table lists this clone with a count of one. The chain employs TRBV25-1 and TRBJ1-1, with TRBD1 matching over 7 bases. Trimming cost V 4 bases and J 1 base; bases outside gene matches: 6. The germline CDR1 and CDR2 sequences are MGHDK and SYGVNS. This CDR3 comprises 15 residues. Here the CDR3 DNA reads TGTGCCAGCAGTGCCCCCGGGACAGAGAACACTGAAGCTTTCTTT. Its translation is CASSAPGTENTEAFF.

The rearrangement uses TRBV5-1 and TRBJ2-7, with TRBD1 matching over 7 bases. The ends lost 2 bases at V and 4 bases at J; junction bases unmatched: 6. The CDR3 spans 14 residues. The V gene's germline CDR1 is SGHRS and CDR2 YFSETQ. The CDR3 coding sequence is TGCGCCAGCAGCTTAGGGGGCACTACGTACGAGCAGTACTTC. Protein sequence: CASSLGGTTYEQYF. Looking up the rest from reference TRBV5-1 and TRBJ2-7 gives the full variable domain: KAGVTQTPRYLIKTRGQQVTLSCSPISGHRSVSWYQQTPGQGLQFLFEYFSETQRNKGNFPGRFSGRQFSNSRSEMNVSTLELGDSALYLCASSLGGTTYEQYFGPGTRLTVT.

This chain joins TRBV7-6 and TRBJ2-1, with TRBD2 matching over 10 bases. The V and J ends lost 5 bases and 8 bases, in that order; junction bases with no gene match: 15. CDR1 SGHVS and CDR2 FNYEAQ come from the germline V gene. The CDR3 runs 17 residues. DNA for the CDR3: TGTGCCAGCAGCCAGACCCTTTCCAGCGGGGGGGAGGATGAGCAGTTCTTC. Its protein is CASSQTLSSGGEDEQFF. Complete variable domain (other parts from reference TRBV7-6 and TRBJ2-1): GAGVSQSPRYKVTKRGQDVALRCDPISGHVSLYWYRQALGQGPEFLTYFNYEAQQDKSGLPNDRFSAERPEGSISTLTIQRTEQRDSAMYRCASSQTLSSGGEDEQFFGPGTRLTVL.

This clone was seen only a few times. Here the CDR3 DNA reads TGTGCCAGCAGTGAATTACAGGGAGATAATTCACCCCTCCACTTT. This gives the protein CASSELQGDNSPLHF. V usage is TRBV6-1 and J usage is TRBJ1-6; D might be TRBD1 (6 bases). V lost 2 bases and J lost 5, with 10 bases in between. Germline loops: CDR1 MNHNS, CDR2 SASEGT. The CDR3 sequence is 15 residues long.

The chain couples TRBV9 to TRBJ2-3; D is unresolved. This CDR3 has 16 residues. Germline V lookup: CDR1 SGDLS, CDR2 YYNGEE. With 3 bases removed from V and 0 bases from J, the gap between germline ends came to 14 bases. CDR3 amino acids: CASSGRHLLSTDTQYF. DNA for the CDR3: TGTGCCAGCAGCGGACGACACCTCCTAAGCACAGATACGCAGTATTTT. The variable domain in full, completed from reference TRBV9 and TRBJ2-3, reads DSGVTQTPKHLITATGQRVTLRCSPRSGDLSVYWYQQSLDQGLQFLIQYYNGEERAKGNILERFSAQQFPDLHSELNLSSLELGDSALYFCASSGRHLLSTDTQYFGPGTRLTVL.

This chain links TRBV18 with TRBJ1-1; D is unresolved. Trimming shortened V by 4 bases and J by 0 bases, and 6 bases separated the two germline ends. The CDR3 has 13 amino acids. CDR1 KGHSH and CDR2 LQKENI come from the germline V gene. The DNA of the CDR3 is TGTGCCAGCTCACAGGTCATGAACACTGAAGCTTTCTTT. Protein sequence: CASSQVMNTEAFF.

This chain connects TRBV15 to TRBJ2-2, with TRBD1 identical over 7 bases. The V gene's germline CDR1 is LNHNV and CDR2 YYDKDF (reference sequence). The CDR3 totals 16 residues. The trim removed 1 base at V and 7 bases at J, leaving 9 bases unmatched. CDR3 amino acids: CATSRGSTGSGGELFF. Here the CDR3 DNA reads TGTGCCACCAGCAGAGGATCGACAGGGTCAGGCGGGGAGCTGTTTTTT.